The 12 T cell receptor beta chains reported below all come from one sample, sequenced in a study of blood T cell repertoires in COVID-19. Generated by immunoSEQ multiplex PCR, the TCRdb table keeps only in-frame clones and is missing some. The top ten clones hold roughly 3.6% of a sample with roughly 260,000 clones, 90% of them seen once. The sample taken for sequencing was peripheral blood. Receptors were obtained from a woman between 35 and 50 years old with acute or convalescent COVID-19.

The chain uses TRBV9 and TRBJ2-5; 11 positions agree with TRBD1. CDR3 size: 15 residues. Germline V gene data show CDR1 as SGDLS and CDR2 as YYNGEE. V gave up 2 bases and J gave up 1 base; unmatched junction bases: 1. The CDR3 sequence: CASSVGTGGQETQYF. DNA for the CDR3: TGTGCCAGCAGCGTGGGGACAGGGGGCCAAGAGACCCAGTACTTC.

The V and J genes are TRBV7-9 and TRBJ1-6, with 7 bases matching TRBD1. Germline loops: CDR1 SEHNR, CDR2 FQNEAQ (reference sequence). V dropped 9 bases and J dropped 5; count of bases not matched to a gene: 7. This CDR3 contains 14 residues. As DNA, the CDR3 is TGTGCCAGTCAACAGGGGTCGGATAATTCACCCCTCCACTTT. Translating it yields CASQQGSDNSPLHF.

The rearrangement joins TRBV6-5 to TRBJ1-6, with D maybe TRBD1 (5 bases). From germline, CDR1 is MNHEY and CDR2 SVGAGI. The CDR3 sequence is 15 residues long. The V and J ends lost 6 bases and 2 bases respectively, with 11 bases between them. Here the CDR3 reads CASRAEGAYNSPLHF. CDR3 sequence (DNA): TGTGCCAGCAGAGCTGAAGGGGCCTATAATTCACCCCTCCACTTT.

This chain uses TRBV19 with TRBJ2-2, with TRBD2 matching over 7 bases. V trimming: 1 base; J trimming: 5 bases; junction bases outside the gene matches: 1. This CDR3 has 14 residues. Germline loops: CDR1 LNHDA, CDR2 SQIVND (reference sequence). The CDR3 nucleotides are TGTGCCAGTAGTATAGGGACTAGTACCGGGGAGCTGTTTTTT. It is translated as CASSIGTSTGELFF.

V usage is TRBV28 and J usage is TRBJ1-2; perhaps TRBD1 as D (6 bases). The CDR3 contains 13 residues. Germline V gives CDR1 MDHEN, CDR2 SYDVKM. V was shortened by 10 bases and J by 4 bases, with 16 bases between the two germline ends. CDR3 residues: CATNENRAYGYTF. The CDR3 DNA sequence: TGTGCCACAAATGAGAACAGGGCCTATGGCTACACCTTC.

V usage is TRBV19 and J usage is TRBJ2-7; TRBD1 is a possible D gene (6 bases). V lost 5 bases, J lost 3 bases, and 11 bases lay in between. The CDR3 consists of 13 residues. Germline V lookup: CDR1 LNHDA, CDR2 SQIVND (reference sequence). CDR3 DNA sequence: TGTGCCAGTAGTTCCAGGGGTAACTACGAGCAGTACGTC. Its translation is CASSSRGNYEQYV.

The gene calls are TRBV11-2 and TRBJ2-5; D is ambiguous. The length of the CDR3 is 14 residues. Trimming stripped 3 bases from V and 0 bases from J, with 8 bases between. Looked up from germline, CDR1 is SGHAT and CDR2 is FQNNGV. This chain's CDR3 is CASSFPTDQETQYF. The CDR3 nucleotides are TGTGCCAGCAGCTTTCCAACAGACCAAGAGACCCAGTACTTC.

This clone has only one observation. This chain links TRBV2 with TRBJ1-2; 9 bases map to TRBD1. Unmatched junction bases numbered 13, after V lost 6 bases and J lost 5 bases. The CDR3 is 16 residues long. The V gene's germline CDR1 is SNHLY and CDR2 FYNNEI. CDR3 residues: CASSLQQGTGSYGYTF. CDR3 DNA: TGTGCCAGCAGCCTACAACAGGGGACAGGGAGTTATGGCTACACCTTC.

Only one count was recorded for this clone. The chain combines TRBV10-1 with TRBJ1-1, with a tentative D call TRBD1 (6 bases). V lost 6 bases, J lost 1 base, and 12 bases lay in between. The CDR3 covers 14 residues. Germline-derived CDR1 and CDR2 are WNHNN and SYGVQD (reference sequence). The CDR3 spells CASSAGTQNTEAFF. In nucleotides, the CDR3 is TGCGCCAGCAGCGCCGGGACACAGAACACTGAAGCTTTCTTT.

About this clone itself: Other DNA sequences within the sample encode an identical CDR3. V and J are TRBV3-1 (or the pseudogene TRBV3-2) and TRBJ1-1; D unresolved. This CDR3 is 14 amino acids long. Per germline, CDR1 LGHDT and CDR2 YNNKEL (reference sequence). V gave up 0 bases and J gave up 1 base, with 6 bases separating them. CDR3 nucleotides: TGTGCCAGCAGCCAAGAGGGCAGGAACACTGAAGCTTTCTTT. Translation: CASSQEGRNTEAFF.

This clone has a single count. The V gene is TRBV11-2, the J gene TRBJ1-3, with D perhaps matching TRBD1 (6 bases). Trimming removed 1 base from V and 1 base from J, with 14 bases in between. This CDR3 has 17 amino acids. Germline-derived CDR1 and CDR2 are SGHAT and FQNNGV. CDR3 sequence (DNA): TGTGCCAGCAGCTTAGTCGGAGGGGGGGAGTCTGGAAACACCATATATTTT. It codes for CASSLVGGGESGNTIYF.

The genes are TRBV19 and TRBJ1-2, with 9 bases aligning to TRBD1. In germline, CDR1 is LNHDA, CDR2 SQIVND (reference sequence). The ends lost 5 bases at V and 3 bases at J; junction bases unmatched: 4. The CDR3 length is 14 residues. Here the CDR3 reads CASSVDRGYYGYTF. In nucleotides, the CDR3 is TGTGCCAGTAGTGTGGACAGGGGATACTATGGCTACACCTTC.